A single sample is the source of the 20 T cell receptor beta chains below, sequenced in a study of identical twins (dated by TCRdb to the mid-2010s). Library creation used 5' RACE. Sequencer: Illumina HiSeq 2000. TCRdb itself trimmed the public reads at Q25 with fastp, ran MiXCR and retained productive beta chains. CDR3 protein sequences are deduplicated, and each keeps its most common genes and DNA. The sample records about 690,000 distinct CDR3 sequences, around 5.7% of which are singletons. Jointly, the top ten make up 1.5% to 2% of the sample. The sample taken for sequencing was naive T cells sorted from blood. The sample's cell subset or site label, in plain terms: cells isolated with a human naive T-cell isolation kit. All receptors derive from a young man in good health.

This chain connects TRBV6-5 to TRBJ2-5; D gene unclear. Deletions cut 0 bases from V and 0 bases from J, with 5 bases between. This CDR3 comprises 14 residues. CDR1 is MNHEY, CDR2 SVGAGI, per germline. The CDR3 is CASSYSKNQETQYF. The CDR3 DNA reads TGTGCCAGCAGTTACTCGAAAAACCAAGAGACCCAGTACTTC.

This clonotype was seen repeatedly, ten times or more. V usage is TRBV30 and J usage is TRBJ1-4; D perhaps matches TRBD1 (5 bases). CDR1 is GTSNPN, CDR2 SVGIG, per germline (reference sequence). This CDR3 has 12 amino acids. V lost 4 bases and J lost 8, with 11 bases in between. The CDR3: CAWNEGMEKLFF. CDR3 in DNA: TGTGCCTGGAACGAGGGGATGGAAAAACTGTTTTTT.

The rearrangement joins TRBV2 to TRBJ1-1, with a tentative D call TRBD1 (5 bases). The germline V gene encodes CDR1 SNHLY and CDR2 FYNNEI. The V end lost 1 base, the J end lost 5 bases, and 11 bases lay between the germline ends. The CDR3 is made up of 14 amino acids. As DNA, the CDR3 is TGTGCCAGCAGTGAAGGGGTGGGGGTTACTGAAGCTTTCTTT. This codes for CASSEGVGVTEAFF.

This clonotype appeared many times. The chain uses TRBV6-2 or TRBV6-3 and TRBJ2-1; no clear D gene. V was pared by 4 bases and J by 0 bases, with 10 bases between. This CDR3 contains 15 residues. Germline lookup yields CDR1 MNHEY and CDR2 SVGEGT. The CDR3 protein is CASSFEVSSYNEQFF. In DNA form, the CDR3 reads TGTGCCAGCAGTTTTGAGGTCAGCTCCTACAATGAGCAGTTCTTC.

This clonotype was counted many times. This chain links TRBV7-2 with TRBJ2-3; D may be TRBD2 (5 bases). In germline, CDR1 is SGHTA, CDR2 FQGNSA. The CDR3 contains 14 residues. With 1 base removed from V and 8 bases from J, the gap between germline ends came to 13 bases. The CDR3 region is CASSLGTLASTQYF. The DNA for the CDR3 is TGTGCCAGCAGCTTAGGGACCCTAGCTAGTACGCAGTATTTT.

This clonotype is a singleton in its sample. V gene TRBV30 combines with J gene TRBJ2-7; 8 bases map to TRBD2. CDR3 length: 16 residues. Trimming took 2 bases from V and 2 from J; bases not matched to a gene: 11. Germline V gene sequence: CDR1 GTSNPN, CDR2 SVGIG (reference sequence). The CDR3 loop reads CAWSQRTSILPYEQYV. CDR3 nucleotide sequence: TGTGCCTGGAGTCAACGGACTAGCATCCTCCCCTACGAGCAGTACGTC.

V gene TRBV5-1 combines with J gene TRBJ2-1, with D perhaps matching TRBD1 or TRBD2 (5 bases each). CDR3 length: 14 amino acids. The V gene's germline CDR1 is SGHRS and CDR2 YFSETQ. V was trimmed by 5 bases and J by 6 bases, leaving 15 bases between them. CDR3: CASRRDRERNEQFF. The CDR3, as DNA: TGCGCCAGCAGAAGGGACCGCGAACGCAATGAGCAGTTCTTC.

The rearrangement joins TRBV7-2 to TRBJ1-3; D might be TRBD1 (5 bases). This CDR3 spans 14 amino acids. CDR1 SGHTA and CDR2 FQGNSA come from the germline V gene. V was pared by 5 bases and J by 4 bases, with 12 bases between. CDR3 DNA: TGTGCCAGCAGCCCCCAGGGAATCGGAAACACCATATATTTT. Residues: CASSPQGIGNTIYF.

This clonotype was picked up many times. The chain has TRBV6-5 and TRBJ2-3, with 8 bases matching TRBD1. Per the germline V gene, CDR1 is MNHEY and CDR2 is SVGAGI. The CDR3 has 15 residues. The V and J ends lost 2 bases and 1 base, in that order; junction bases with no gene match: 2. CDR3 nucleotide sequence: TGTGCCAGCAGTTACCAGACAGGGGGCACAGATACGCAGTATTTT. Amino acid sequence: CASSYQTGGTDTQYF.

The rearrangement links TRBV4-1 to TRBJ2-2; D is undetermined. The V end lost 4 bases, the J end lost 8 bases, and 17 bases lay between the germline ends. The V gene's germline CDR1 is MGHRA and CDR2 YSYEKL. CDR3 length equals 15 residues. DNA for the CDR3: TGCGCCAGCAGCCCCACCCCCTTAGGCGTAGGGGAGCTGTTTTTT. It encodes CASSPTPLGVGELFF.

The chain joins TRBV4-3 to TRBJ2-2; 8 positions agree with TRBD2. CDR3 length: 17 residues. Trimming at V came to 2 bases and at J to 4 bases, leaving 9 bases not matched to a gene. From germline, CDR1 is LGHNA and CDR2 YSLEER. The CDR3 nucleotides read TGCGCCAGCAGCCAACCTCCAGCGGGAGTTGGCACCGGGGAGCTGTTTTTT. Its translation: CASSQPPAGVGTGELFF.

This clonotype has a handful of counts. This rearrangement joins TRBV6-1 to TRBJ2-7; D not resolved. V lost 4 bases and J lost 7, with 14 bases in between. CDR1 is MNHNS, CDR2 SASEGT, per germline. This CDR3 contains 13 residues. The CDR3 DNA follows: TGTGCCAGCAGTGGCTATAGCTTCTCTGAGCAGTACGTC. This encodes CASSGYSFSEQYV.

The chain employs TRBV20-1 and TRBJ2-1, with D perhaps assigned TRBD1 or TRBD2 (5 bases each). CDR3 length: 15 residues. Germline CDR1 reads DFQATT; CDR2 reads SNEGSKA (reference sequence). V lost 3 bases to trimming and J lost 0 bases, with 12 bases between them. CDR3 in DNA: TGCAGTGCTAGGACGGGACGGAACTCCTACAATGAGCAGTTCTTC. This sequence encodes CSARTGRNSYNEQFF.

This clonotype was detected ten times or more. The chain joins TRBV27 to TRBJ1-2, with a weak D call TRBD1 (5 bases). This CDR3 contains 12 residues. Trimming pared 6 bases from V and 4 bases from J, leaving 9 bases between. In germline, CDR1 is MNHEY, CDR2 SMNVEV (reference sequence). CDR3 sequence: CASSSDSYGYTF. CDR3 bases: TGTGCCAGCAGCTCAGACAGCTATGGCTACACCTTC.

The rearrangement uses TRBV5-6 and TRBJ1-2, with 7 bases lining up with TRBD1. The CDR3 is 12 amino acids. Germline CDR1 reads SGHDT; CDR2 reads YYEEEE. The ends lost 2 bases at V and 8 bases at J; junction bases unmatched: 3. The CDR3, as DNA: TGTGCCAGCAGCTTCGGGACAGAAGGCTACACCTTC. It encodes CASSFGTEGYTF. Full variable domain (remainder filled in from reference TRBV5-6 and TRBJ1-2): DAGVTQSPTHLIKTRGQQVTLRCSPKSGHDTVSWYQQALGQGPQFIFQYYEEEERQRGNFPDRFSGHQFPNYSSELNVNALLLGDSALYLCASSFGTEGYTFGSGTRLTVV.

This clonotype was detected many times. V and J are TRBV3-1 and TRBJ2-1; the D is unclear. CDR3 length: 15 amino acids. V gave up 0 bases and J gave up 0 bases, with 6 bases separating them. Germline V gives CDR1 LGHDT, CDR2 YNNKEL (reference sequence). CDR3 sequence reads: CASSQDQGSYNEQFF. The CDR3 DNA is TGTGCCAGCAGCCAAGATCAAGGCTCCTACAATGAGCAGTTCTTC.

The table lists this clonotype with a few counts. This sequence joins TRBV12-3 or TRBV12-4 and TRBJ2-2; D uncertain. There are 11 residues in the CDR3. V was clipped by 3 bases and J by 8 bases, with 4 bases between them. Here the CDR3 reads CASSFQGELFF. The CDR3 DNA reads TGTGCCAGCAGTTTTCAGGGGGAGCTGTTTTTT.

The V and J genes are TRBV29-1 and TRBJ2-1; D is ambiguous. Looked up from germline, CDR1 is SQVTM and CDR2 is ANQGSEA. This CDR3 region has 12 residues. The V end lost 2 bases, the J end lost 8 bases, and 10 bases lay between the germline ends. The CDR3 coding sequence is TGCAGCGTTGAACCCAGCGTGGATGAGCAGTTCTTC. Its protein is CSVEPSVDEQFF.

V gene TRBV12-3 or TRBV12-4 combines with J gene TRBJ1-6; 8 nucleotides align to TRBD1. Unmatched junction bases numbered 5, after V lost 5 bases and J lost 5 bases. The CDR3 has 15 amino acids. The CDR3 DNA reads as TGTGCCAGCAGTGCCGGACAGGGCCATAATTCACCCCTCCACTTT. It yields the protein CASSAGQGHNSPLHF.

This clonotype was counted only a few times. The V gene is TRBV12-5, the J gene TRBJ2-2, with 9 bases matching TRBD2. CDR1 is LGHNT and CDR2 is FRNRAP in the germline V gene. The CDR3 is 15 amino acids. V trimming: 7 bases; J trimming: 8 bases; junction bases outside the gene matches: 11. The CDR3 DNA sequence: TGTGCTAGTGCCCCGGGACTAGCCCTATATGGGGAGCTGTTTTTT. Its protein is CASAPGLALYGELFF.